The clone carrying this T cell receptor (beta chain) was recorded a few times. The data belong to a study of blood T cells in healthy people across ages. There are 16 residues in the CDR3. The germline CDR1 and CDR2 sequences are SGHTA and FQGTGA. V was trimmed by 1 base and J by 0 bases, leaving 9 bases between them. A second about 7 to 11 cycle PCR used barcoded and J-beta primers. TCRdb itself ran the 5' RACE reads through MiXCR, one entry per CDR3 protein. The profile covers 540,000 or so distinct CDR3 sequences, with approximately 27% appearing a single time and about 18% taken by the ten largest. Each sample yielded at least 6 million isolated PBMCs.

The chain couples TRBV7-3 to TRBJ2-2, with unresolved D. The sequence derives from a woman between 70 and 85 years old in good health. The specimen sequenced was blood. CDR3 sequence: CASSLRVAANTGELFF. As DNA, the CDR3 is TGTGCCAGCAGCTTAAGAGTAGCTGCGAACACCGGGGAGCTGTTTTTT.